This is a list of T cell receptor beta chains from one sample in a study of blood T cell repertoires in COVID-19. TCRdb's table, derived via immunoSEQ multiplex PCR, lists solely in-frame clones and lacks some. Counted here are around 140,000 clones, around 86% occurring once; the ten biggest clones make up about two fifths. The sequenced sample consisted of peripheral blood. Every receptor here comes from a man aged 50 to 59 who had recovered from COVID-19. The CDR3 runs from the conserved cysteine through the conserved F or W. D genes are given only for firm matches. Size is stated for part of the rows, as once, few or many counts, or as a class when the clone is expanded.

j_call d_call clone_size v_call cdr3_nt cdr3_aa
TRBJ1-5 NA NA TRBV6-2/TRBV6-3 TGTGCCAGCAGTTTCAACAAGGGGGAAGGCAATCAGCCCCAGCATTTT CASSFNKGEGNQPQHF
TRBJ1-1 NA NA TRBV19 TGTGCCAGTTCATTACTCGGGGGGCGAGGGGGCACTGAAGCTTTCTTT CASSLLGGRGGTEAFF
TRBJ1-5 TRBD1 NA TRBV6-6 TGTGCCAGCAGGCGACAGGGAGGAGGTCAGCCCCAGCATTTT CASRRQGGGQPQHF
TRBJ2-1 TRBD1 NA TRBV3-1/TRBV3-2 TGTGCCAGCAGCCTGCACCGGGACAGGACGAACAATGAGCAGTTCTTC CASSLHRDRTNNEQFF
TRBJ2-1 NA NA TRBV7-3 TGTGCCAGCAGCTATGGGAGCTCCTACAATGAGCAGTTCTTC CASSYGSSYNEQFF
TRBJ2-7 TRBD2 NA TRBV19 TGTGCCAGTTCCCTACAGCGGACTAGCGGCGAGCAGTACTTC CASSLQRTSGEQYF
TRBJ2-1 NA NA TRBV2 TGTGCCAGCAGTTACATCAGGGTACCCTCCTACAATGAGCAGTTCTTC CASSYIRVPSYNEQFF
TRBJ2-7 TRBD1 once TRBV6-2/TRBV6-3 TGTGCCAGCAGTAGGACAGGGCTGCCCTACGAGCAGTACTTC CASSRTGLPYEQYF
TRBJ1-1 TRBD1 NA TRBV7-2 TGTGCCAGCAGCTTAGATGGGACAGGGGAAACTGAAGCTTTCTTT CASSLDGTGETEAFF
TRBJ2-1 TRBD1 few TRBV6-1 TGTGCCAGCAGTGAAACTGAAGGGGCCCACCTCTCGACAGGGAGCTCCTACAATGAGCAGTTCTTC CASSETEGAHLSTGSSYNEQFF
TRBJ1-3 NA NA TRBV2 TGTGCCAGCATAGCGGGGGAGAGCTCTGGAAACACCATATATTTT CASIAGESSGNTIYF
TRBJ1-1 NA few TRBV27 TGTGCCAGCAGTTTAGAGTTGAACACTGAAGCTTTCTTT CASSLELNTEAFF
TRBJ2-2 NA NA TRBV5-6 TGTGCCAGCAGACGGGACACGGGGCCTACCGGGGAGCTGTTTTTT CASRRDTGPTGELFF
TRBJ2-5 NA NA TRBV5-4 TGTGCCAGCAGCTTGGGGACTCAACAAAACGGGGAGACCCAGTACTTC CASSLGTQQNGETQYF
TRBJ1-4 NA NA TRBV29-1 TGCAGCGTTGAAGGTAGCGAAAAACTGTTTTTT CSVEGSEKLFF
TRBJ1-4 NA NA TRBV30 TGTGCCTTGGCGGGTGGGGGGGAAAAACTGTTTTTT CALAGGGEKLFF
TRBJ2-7 TRBD1 NA TRBV3-1/TRBV3-2 TGTGCCAGCAGCCGGCGACAGGGCATCTACGAGCAGTACTTC CASSRRQGIYEQYF
TRBJ1-3 NA few TRBV6-5 TGTGCCAGCAGCCTTGACAGCTCTGGAAACACCATATATTTT CASSLDSSGNTIYF
TRBJ1-1 TRBD1 NA TRBV19 TGTGCCAGTACCAGCGACAGGGGGCCAGAGGACACTGAAGCTTTCTTT CASTSDRGPEDTEAFF
TRBJ1-1 NA NA TRBV14 TGTGCCAGCAGCCAAGTTCAATTCCCGAGGTTGGACACTGAAGCTTTCTTT CASSQVQFPRLDTEAFF
TRBJ1-1 NA NA TRBV11-2 TGTGCCATCTGGAACAGGGAGAACACTGAAGCTTTCTTT CAIWNRENTEAFF
TRBJ2-1 NA NA TRBV15 TGTGCCACCAGCAGAGGGGCAGGGGTAGAGAATGAGCAGTTCTTC CATSRGAGVENEQFF
TRBJ2-7 NA NA TRBV11-3 TGTGCCAGCAGCTTAGGCCAGGATTCCTACGAGCAGTACTTC CASSLGQDSYEQYF
TRBJ2-7 NA NA TRBV7-3 TGTGCCAGCAGCGGTCAGGGGATGGGATACGAGCAGTACTTC CASSGQGMGYEQYF
TRBJ1-5 TRBD1 few TRBV19 TGTGCCAGTAGTATGGACAGGGATCAGCCCCAGCATTTT CASSMDRDQPQHF
TRBJ1-1 TRBD1 NA TRBV19 TGTGCCAGTAGTATAGATCGGCAGGACAGGGTACCGGACACTGAAGCTTTCTTT CASSIDRQDRVPDTEAFF
TRBJ2-1 TRBD2 NA TRBV4-3 TGCGCCAGCAGCCCTACCCCCAGCGGGGGCTACAATGAGCAGTTCTTC CASSPTPSGGYNEQFF
TRBJ1-5 TRBD1 NA TRBV24-1 TGTGCCACCAGTGAAGGAGGGGGCGGAAATCAGCCCCAGCATTTT CATSEGGGGNQPQHF
TRBJ2-7 NA once TRBV4-1 TGCGCCAGCAGCCAAGAGCAGGACAGAACCTACGAGCAGTACTTC CASSQEQDRTYEQYF
TRBJ1-4 NA once TRBV6-2/TRBV6-3 TGTGCCAGCAGTTACGCGTCAGGGGCTGAAAAACTGTTTTTT CASSYASGAEKLFF
TRBJ2-3 NA NA TRBV5-1 TGCGCCAGCAGCTTGGGCCTAGGGCAGGGTGGCACAGATACGCAGTATTTT CASSLGLGQGGTDTQYF
TRBJ1-3 TRBD1 NA TRBV5-1 TGCGCCAGCAGCGCACAGGGGGCTGGAAACACCATATATTTT CASSAQGAGNTIYF
TRBJ2-5 TRBD1 NA TRBV27 TGTGCCAGCAGTTTACACGGACAGGGGAAAGAGACCCAGTACTTC CASSLHGQGKETQYF
TRBJ1-1 NA once TRBV29-1 TGCAGCGGCTCCGCCGACAGAAACACTGAAGCTTTCTTT CSGSADRNTEAFF
TRBJ2-5 TRBD1 NA TRBV3-1/TRBV3-2 TGTGCCAGCACCCCCGGGACAGGGTTTTCGGAGACCCAGTACTTC CASTPGTGFSETQYF
TRBJ1-2 NA NA TRBV18 TGTGCCAGCTCACCAAATACAGGTGGATCGAACTATGGCTACACCTTC CASSPNTGGSNYGYTF
TRBJ1-4 TRBD1 NA TRBV5-1 TGCGCCAGCAGCTTGGGATTTAGGGGGCGGACTAATGAAAAACTGTTTTTT CASSLGFRGRTNEKLFF
TRBJ1-1 NA NA TRBV25-1 TGTGCCAGCAGCGTAAACACTGAAGCTTTCTTT CASSVNTEAFF